One T cell receptor (beta chain) is described in this entry. These data are taken from a study of control samples from healthy donors and cancer patients. Only in-frame clones appear in the TCRdb table, and some are missing; sequencing was by immunoSEQ multiplex PCR. Of 3,600 or so clones in the sample, 60% to 80% were seen once. Germline CDR1 reads SNHLY; CDR2 reads FYNNEI. The CDR3 spans 15 residues. Deletions cut 6 bases from V and 5 bases from J, with 20 bases between. This chain links TRBV2 with TRBJ2-7; D may match TRBD1 or TRBD2 (5 bases each). The specimen was formalin-fixed, paraffin-embedded tissue. The TCR was taken from a female donor with melanoma. The DNA for the CDR3 is TGTGCCAGCAGGACCGGGACCTCCTCCGCTAACGAGCAGTACTTC. Translated, it gives CASRTGTSSANEQYF.